This T cell receptor (beta chain) was captured in a study of T cells after yellow fever vaccination. The wider study: Low-cell-number fractions were prepared with SMART-Seq v4 Ultra Low Input.

TCRdb independently ran MiXCR on the 5' RACE reads; one entry per CDR3 protein. The sample has 450,000 to 600,000 distinct CDR3 sequences; less than 20% are singletons. The CDR3 consists of 13 residues. V lost 7 bases to trimming and J lost 0 bases, with 10 bases between them. Germline assignment: CDR1 SQVTM and CDR2 ANQGSEA. Sequencing was performed on PBMCs, taken around 5 days after the first yellow fever vaccination. The TCR sequence derives from a man between 18 and 35 years old who received the YFV17D yellow fever vaccine. The J gene is TRBJ2-1, the V gene TRBV29-1, with D maybe TRBD1 (5 bases). For the CDR3, the DNA is TGCAGCGCCAATACAGGCTCCTACAATGAGCAGTTCTTC. It yields the protein CSANTGSYNEQFF.